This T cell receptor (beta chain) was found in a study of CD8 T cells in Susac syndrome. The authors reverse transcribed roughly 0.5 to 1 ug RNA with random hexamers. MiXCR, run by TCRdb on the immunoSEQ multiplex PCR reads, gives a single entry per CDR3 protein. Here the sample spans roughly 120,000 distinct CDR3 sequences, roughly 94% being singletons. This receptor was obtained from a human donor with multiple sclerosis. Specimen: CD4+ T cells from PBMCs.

The CDR3 coding sequence is TGCGCCAGCAGCTTAGGACAGGACACTGAAGCTTTCTTT. This encodes CASSLGQDTEAFF. The J gene is TRBJ1-1, the V gene TRBV5-1, with 7 bases matching TRBD1. With V trimmed by 2 bases and J by 3 bases, 1 base remained unmatched. The germline gives CDR1 SGHRS, CDR2 YFSETQ. This CDR3 contains 13 residues. Full variable domain (remainder filled in from reference TRBV5-1 and TRBJ1-1): KAGVTQTPRYLIKTRGQQVTLSCSPISGHRSVSWYQQTPGQGLQFLFEYFSETQRNKGNFPGRFSGRQFSNSRSEMNVSTLELGDSALYLCASSLGQDTEAFFGQGTRLTVV.